This TCR beta chain was captured by sequencing in a study of blood T cell repertoires in COVID-19. Study in general: Researchers got acute and convalescent COVID-19 samples from the United States, Italy and Spain. The cDNA or gDNA used as material had been derived from T cells, B-cell-depleted T cells, or PBMCs.

Original data processing: Amplification of reference gene primers was used by the study to estimate nucleated cell counts. Clones were read by immunoSEQ multiplex PCR, and TCRdb kept only the in-frame ones, dropping some. D and trimming were read from the DNA, whereas the V and J calls and clone size are those reported in that table. The table records about 310,000 clones, almost 90% of them present only once. Seattle enrolled patients during active infection and tracked them longitudinally. This clonotype was sampled from a woman in her twenties or thirties with COVID-19, enrolled during active disease. Sequenced material: peripheral blood.

CDR3 sequence (DNA): TGTGCCAGCAGTGGGATTCTAGCGGATACAGATACGCAGTATTTT. Translated, it gives CASSGILADTDTQYF. V is TRBV7-6 and J is TRBJ2-3; TRBD2 aligns across 7 bases. The CDR3 is 15 amino acids. The germline V gene has CDR1 SGHVS and CDR2 FNYEAQ. J lost 3 bases, V lost 6 bases, and 9 bases had no gene match.